This T cell receptor beta chain is drawn from a study of molecular identifiers for immune sequencing clone quantification. Study-wide points: Underestimated sizes of highly expanded clones could result from identical TCR molecules that share a barcode. More than 800,000 naive cells reportedly did not prevent detection of spiked Jurkat TCR RNA from one cell.

MiXCR, applied by TCRdb to the PCR reads, yields one record per CDR3 protein. The sample has 350,000 or so distinct CDR3 sequences, about a fifth seen once. Naive CD8 libraries came from approximately 20,000 to 1,000,000 sorted cells with 10%, 30% or 50% RNA. The table lists this clonotype with many counts. Its antigen is as yet unknown. The source is a human donor in good health. Some libraries in this study had Jurkat cell RNA spiked in. Sample: naive CD8+ T cells from blood, with Jurkat cell RNA spiked in. The subset: FACS-sorted CD8+CD4-CCR7+CD45RA+ naive T cells.

CDR3 nucleotides: TGTGCCAGCAGTCAGGACAGGCCAAATCACATTCAGTACTTC. It encodes CASSQDRPNHIQYF. The rearrangement links TRBV6-2 or TRBV6-3 to TRBJ2-4, with 7 bases fitting TRBD1. Germline V CDR1 and CDR2: MNHEY, SVGEGT. V was pared by 5 bases and J by 8 bases, with 9 bases of the junction left unmatched. There are 14 residues in the CDR3.